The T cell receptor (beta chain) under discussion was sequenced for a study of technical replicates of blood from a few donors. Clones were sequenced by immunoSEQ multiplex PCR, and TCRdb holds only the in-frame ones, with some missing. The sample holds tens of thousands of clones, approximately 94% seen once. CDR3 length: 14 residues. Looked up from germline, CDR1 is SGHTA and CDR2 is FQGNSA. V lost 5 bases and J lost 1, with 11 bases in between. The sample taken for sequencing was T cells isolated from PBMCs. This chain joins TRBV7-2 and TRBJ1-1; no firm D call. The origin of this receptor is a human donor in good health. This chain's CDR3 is CASSPWTGNTEAFF. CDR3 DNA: TGTGCCAGCAGCCCCTGGACTGGGAACACTGAAGCTTTCTTT.